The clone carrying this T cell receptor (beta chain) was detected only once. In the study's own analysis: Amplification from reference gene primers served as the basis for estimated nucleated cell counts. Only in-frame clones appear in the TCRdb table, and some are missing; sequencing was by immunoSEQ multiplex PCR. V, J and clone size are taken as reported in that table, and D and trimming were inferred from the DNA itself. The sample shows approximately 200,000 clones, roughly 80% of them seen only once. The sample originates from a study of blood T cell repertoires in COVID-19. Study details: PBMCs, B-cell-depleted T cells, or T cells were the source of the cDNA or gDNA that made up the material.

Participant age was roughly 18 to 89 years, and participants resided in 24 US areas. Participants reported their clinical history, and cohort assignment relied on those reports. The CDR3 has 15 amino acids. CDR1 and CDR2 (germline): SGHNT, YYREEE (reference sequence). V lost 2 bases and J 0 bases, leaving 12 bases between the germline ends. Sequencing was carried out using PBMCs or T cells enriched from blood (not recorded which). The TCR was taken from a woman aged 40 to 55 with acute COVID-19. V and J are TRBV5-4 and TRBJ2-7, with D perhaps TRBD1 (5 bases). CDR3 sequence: CASSFERQTSYEQYF. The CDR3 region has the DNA TGTGCCAGCAGCTTCGAAAGACAGACCTCCTACGAGCAGTACTTC.